Detailed here is one TCR beta chain. Antigen: not known. Germline CDR1 reads MNHEY; CDR2 reads SVGEGT. Trimming at V came to 5 bases and at J to 0 bases, leaving 4 bases not matched to a gene. The CDR3 runs to 14 residues. TCRdb's table, derived via immunoSEQ multiplex PCR, lists solely in-frame clones and lacks some. The sample has about 180,000 clones, about 93% seen once. The sample is drawn from a study of T cell responses to AZD1222 COVID-19 vaccine. General observations from the study: Spike-specific TCR breadth and depth grew following two AZD1222 doses. Most donors were white British and more were female, and clonal diversity was possibly underestimated. Among those given AZD1222, only five or six were seropositive at baseline. Repertoires were collected only later (after the peak T cell response had occurred).

The chain links TRBV6-2 or TRBV6-3 to TRBJ2-7, with TRBD1 matching 7 bases. The clonotype comes from an adult who received the MenACWY meningococcal vaccine as a control. The specimen was peripheral blood, collected 28 days after the second dose of the MenACWY control vaccine. Written as DNA, the CDR3 is TGTGCCAGCAGTCTGGGGACAGACTCCTACGAGCAGTACTTC. Amino acids: CASSLGTDSYEQYF.